This T cell receptor beta chain was sequenced in a study of blood T cell repertoires in COVID-19 (dated by TCRdb to about 2020). Describing the broader study: The collaborator samples originated in the United States, Italy and Spain and spanned the acute and convalescent phases of COVID-19. The material from the prospective study consisted of cDNA or gDNA derived from T cells, B-cell-depleted T cells, or PBMCs. Subjects who had been exposed to COVID-19, were actively infected with it, or had recovered from it provided the deeply sampled blood TCRbeta repertoires that made up the dataset. The repertoires were released in a freely available public database intended as a resource for research on the immune response to SARS-CoV-2. Samples were obtained from the ongoing ImmuneRACE study (first 160 participants) and from 1,200 or so subjects provided by 6 global collaborators. Nearly every sample came with metadata listing a de-identified subject ID, COVID-19 status, age in years and sex. HLA class I and class II types, where available, came from metadata supplied by the sample provider rather than from assay-based typing. The research as a whole found: The amount of clinical and demographic metadata varied by source and participant and was provided uncurated.

This clone was found a few times. Its antigen remains unidentified. No base quality values were provided; no much bigger clone lies one nucleotide off. TCRbeta CDR3 regions were amplified from genomic DNA using the immunoSEQ Assay, a bias-controlled multiplex PCR. As for the original processing: Nucleated cell counts per sample were estimated from amplification of reference gene primers within the assay. Sequence reads were collapsed and filtered to measure the absolute abundance of every unique TCRbeta CDR3 rearrangement. Productive Simpson clonality was computed per sample as the square root of Simpson's diversity index over productive rearrangements. Here the immuneACCESS table is served through TCRdb, limited to in-frame sequences with V and J called. Missing clones are a known gap in these copies; in checked studies unresolved V genes cover under half, and the rest lacks a known reason. The V and J calls and clone size are taken from that table; D and trimming were inferred from the DNA. The sample records about 130,000 clones, about nine tenths of which are singletons. Roughly an eighth of the sample belongs to the ten largest clones.

One collaborating source in Seattle enrolled patients during active infection and followed them longitudinally through the course of disease. Collaborating institutions collected whole blood in K2EDTA tubes following their own protocols. For TCRbeta analysis, collaborators shipped samples in one of three forms: frozen whole blood, isolated PBMCs, or DNA extracted from either of those sample types. The CDR3 spans 12 residues, from the cysteine through the phenylalanine. The only DNA kept is the CDR3, 36 bases in frame from the first base. Looking up the germline V gene yields CDR1 LGHNA and CDR2 YNFKEQ. V and J lose 10 bases and 3 bases, and a span of 12 bases separates them.

The sequence came from a woman aged 70-85 years with COVID-19, enrolled during active disease. Sequenced material: peripheral blood. The chain couples TRBV4-2 to TRBJ1-1; the D region possibly corresponds to TRBD1 (5 bases align). CDR3 reads: CATSAGYTEAFF. The bases are TGTGCCACCTCGGCAGGGTACACTGAAGCTTTCTTT.